The subject of this entry is one T cell receptor beta chain. What this receptor recognizes is not known. No base-level quality is on record; no much larger clone is a single base apart. A total of 25 to 35 patients with locally advanced or metastatic urothelial carcinoma, treated at Memorial Sloan Kettering on a trial protocol, made up the cohort. Peripheral blood mononuclear cells were collected pretreatment and during treatment, at between 1 and 8 total time points per patient. The Qiagen DNeasy Blood extraction kit was used to purify genomic DNA from total PBMCs and tumor samples. PBMCs were collected pretreatment and during treatment, and were isolated and stored as previously described. This sample stems from a study of PD-L1 blockade in urothelial cancer (dated by TCRdb to 2016 to 2017). General notes on the study: Every patient began therapy in 2014 and was given atezolizumab 1,200 mg intravenously every 3 weeks. TCR sequencing covered pretreatment tumor samples and matched, serially collected peripheral blood taken before and after atezolizumab treatment. Pretreatment blood TCR-seq was available for under 35 patients, at least one posttreatment blood collection was obtained for around 25 patients, and tumor TCR-seq was available for around 25 patients. Blood samples gave median yields of roughly 150,000 T cells and around 88,000 unique TCRs, along with a median clonality of 0.080. Patients had an ECOG performance status of 0 or 1 and had received between 0 and 3 prior chemotherapy regimens. Blood samples were analyzed at 3 weeks after treatment start (second dose) and at 6 weeks after treatment start. In the same patients, pretreatment tumors underwent whole exome sequencing and RNA sequencing in addition to TCR sequencing. The study, an exploratory multi-omic analysis, examined somatic, immune and clinical correlates of response to PD-L1 blockade with atezolizumab in urothelial cancer. About 10 patients achieved durable clinical benefit and roughly 20 did not. About 90% of the roughly 29 patients were identified as males with urothelial cancer of bladder origin, and a prior smoking history was reported by 18 of 29 patients. Durable clinical benefit was defined as progression-free survival longer than 6 months, and TCR features were also tested against progression-free and overall survival. The paper as a whole reports these results and caveats: Improved progression-free and overall survival was associated with having pretreatment peripheral blood TCR clonality below the median. Small sample size (n ≈ 30) and many exploratory analyses mean the results are intended to be hypothesis-generating. Among patients with durable benefit, tumor-associated TCR clones showed greater expansion in peripheral blood 3 weeks after treatment started (n of about 21, p = 0.022).

Synthetic TCR analog templates were spiked into each PCR to estimate absolute template abundance from read counts. The immunoSEQ assay was used to amplify TCRbeta CDR3 regions from genomic DNA with bias-controlled V and J gene primers. Sequencing of rearranged TCRbeta segments was performed at approximately 20X coverage. The original methods were these. Sequencing errors were corrected by clustering and CDR3s were annotated against IMGT to assign V, D and J genes. Downstream analyses used only productive TCRbeta rearrangements and left out out-of-frame or stop-codon sequences. Clonality was computed as one minus Shannon entropy normalized by the log of the number of unique productive sequences. Clones differing between time points or between blood and tumor were identified by Fisher's exact test with Benjamini-Hochberg correction at adjusted p below 0.01. The immuneACCESS repertoire file appears here via TCRdb, limited to in-frame rearrangements. These files lack a portion of the clones; in checked studies, under half of the deficit traces to unresolved V genes, and the cause of the others is not known. The V and J calls and the clone size are those of that table, but D and trimming were determined from the DNA. The table for this sample lists 57,000 or so clones; over 75% of them were counted only once. In total, the top ten clones hold 4.5% of the sample.

The germline V gene gives CDR1 as SGHRS and CDR2 as YFSETQ. Trimming removed 3 bases from V and 0 bases from J; the gene matches leave 2 bases unexplained. The CDR3, cysteine through phenylalanine, is 15 amino acids long. The CDR3 DNA has 45 bases and is translated from base 1. Sequencing was performed on PBMCs, taken around atezolizumab (anti-PD-L1) treatment. This TCR was recovered from a man in his 70s with urothelial cancer. This chain joins TRBV5-1 to TRBJ2-2, with TRBD2 matching 7 junction bases. The DNA sequence follows: TGCGCCAGCAGCTCTCGGGGGGCGAACACCGGGGAGCTGTTTTTT. Its translation reads: CASSSRGANTGELFF.